Each of the 9 T cell receptor beta chains below was sequenced from the same sample in a study of blood T cell repertoires in COVID-19. The protocol was immunoSEQ multiplex PCR, while the TCRdb copy is restricted to in-frame clones and leaves out a portion. The data contain approximately 110,000 clones, approximately 72% of them singletons. The specimen was peripheral blood. These TCRs come from a woman aged 65 to 85 with acute or convalescent COVID-19.

This clone has only one observation. The rearrangement links TRBV7-8 to TRBJ1-6; D is uncertain. CDR3 length: 14 residues. Germline CDR1 is SGHVS and CDR2 is FQNEAQ. The ends were cut back, 1 base at V and 7 bases at J, with 8 bases in the middle. CDR3 sequence: CASSLGGGNSPLHF. In DNA, the CDR3 is TGTGCCAGCAGCTTAGGAGGAGGAAATTCACCCCTCCACTTT.

This chain uses TRBV6-2 or TRBV6-3 with TRBJ1-5; weak D call: TRBD1 (6 bases). The CDR3 length is 14 residues. Germline V lookup: CDR1 MNHEY, CDR2 SVGEGT. V dropped 5 bases and J dropped 8 bases, with 16 bases sitting between them. CDR3 DNA: TGTGCCAGCAGTAGACCAGGGGCCATTGAGCCCCAGCATTTT. It yields the protein CASSRPGAIEPQHF.

The V gene is TRBV7-2, the J gene TRBJ1-5, with 8 nucleotides matching TRBD1. V shed 5 bases, J shed 2 bases, and the junction held 2 bases outside the gene matches. The CDR3 is made up of 14 amino acids. The germline V gene has CDR1 SGHTA and CDR2 FQGNSA. DNA for the CDR3: TGTGCCAGCAGCGCGACAGGGGGCAATCAGCCCCAGCATTTT. Protein sequence: CASSATGGNQPQHF.

The V and J genes are TRBV3-1 (or the pseudogene TRBV3-2) and TRBJ2-5; 13 nucleotides line up with TRBD2. The CDR3 has 16 amino acids. V lost 4 bases to trimming and J lost 1 base; unmatched junction nucleotides: 3. CDR1 is LGHDT and CDR2 is YNNKEL in the germline V gene (reference sequence). In DNA form, the CDR3 reads TGTGCCAGCAGCCGTGGACTAGCGGGGGCCCAAGAGACCCAGTACTTC. Translating gives CASSRGLAGAQETQYF.

Regarding this clone: At one end, the junction sequence differs from germline, possibly due to a read error. The chain carries TRBV6-1 and TRBJ2-3; possibly TRBD2 for D (5 bases). The CDR3 has 15 amino acids. In germline, CDR1 is MNHNS, CDR2 SASEGT. The CDR3 nucleotides are TGTGCCAGCAGAGAAGGTAGACTACCCACAGATACGCAGTATTTT. It is translated as CASREGRLPTDTQYF.

Details on this clone: A much larger clone sits a single nucleotide away, making a read error possible. V usage is TRBV12-3 or TRBV12-4 and J usage is TRBJ1-2, with D possibly being TRBD1 (5 bases). The CDR3 totals 12 residues. V lost 4 bases and J lost 2, with 5 bases in between. The CDR3 sequence: CASSSGNYGYTF. The CDR3 DNA reads TGTGCCAGCAGTTCAGGGAACTATGGCTACACCTTC.

The J gene is TRBJ2-3, the V gene TRBV6-1; 7 nucleotides align to TRBD1. J lost 2 bases, V lost 3 bases, and 14 bases had no gene match. CDR1 and CDR2 from the germline V gene are MNHNS and SASEGT. The CDR3 runs 18 residues. The CDR3 region is CASSEPLYNRGTTDTQYF. The CDR3 nucleotides are TGTGCCAGCAGTGAGCCCTTATACAACAGGGGCACCACAGATACGCAGTATTTT.

This clone appeared many times. The V gene is TRBV5-4, the J gene TRBJ1-1; D is possibly TRBD1 (5 bases). The CDR3 sequence is 15 residues long. Deletions cut 0 bases from V and 0 bases from J, with 9 bases between. The germline gives CDR1 SGHNT, CDR2 YYREEE (reference sequence). The CDR3 DNA follows: TGTGCCAGCAGCTTGGGCGGGGGAGTGAACACTGAAGCTTTCTTT. This encodes CASSLGGGVNTEAFF.

This rearrangement joins TRBV12-3 or TRBV12-4 to TRBJ1-3; TRBD1 aligns across 7 bases. The CDR3 loop spans 13 amino acids. V trimming: 8 bases; J trimming: 0 bases; junction bases outside the gene matches: 1. CDR3 nucleotide sequence: TGTGCCAGCGGGACAGCCTCTGGAAACACCATATATTTT. This encodes CASGTASGNTIYF.